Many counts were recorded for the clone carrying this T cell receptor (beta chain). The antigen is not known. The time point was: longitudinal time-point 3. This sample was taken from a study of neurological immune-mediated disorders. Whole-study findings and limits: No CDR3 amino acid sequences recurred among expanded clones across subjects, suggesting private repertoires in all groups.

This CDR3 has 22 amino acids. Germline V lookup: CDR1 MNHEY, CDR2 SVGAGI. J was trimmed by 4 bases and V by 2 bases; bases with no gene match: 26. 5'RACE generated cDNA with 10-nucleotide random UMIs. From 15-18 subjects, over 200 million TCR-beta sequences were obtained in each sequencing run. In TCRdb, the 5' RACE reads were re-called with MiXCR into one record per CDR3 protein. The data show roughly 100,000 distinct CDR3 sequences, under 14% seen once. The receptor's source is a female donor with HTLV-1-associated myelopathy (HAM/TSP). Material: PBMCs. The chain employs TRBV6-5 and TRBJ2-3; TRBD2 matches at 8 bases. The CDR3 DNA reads TGTGCCAGCAGTTACCCCCCCCCCGGTGGTAGCGGGGTGGTGGGGGCCCCAGATACGCAGTATTTT. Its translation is CASSYPPPGGSGVVGAPDTQYF.